This T cell receptor (beta chain) stems from a study of cytomegalovirus exposure and HLA in healthy donors. General study points: HLA allele associations emerged for around 15,000 TCR beta sequences in a later analysis, at 0.05 false discovery rate. Cytomegalovirus association was listed for 170 or so TCR beta chains.

As regards this clone: Its target is unknown.

This CDR3 spans 17 amino acids. Germline V lookup: CDR1 SGHDN, CDR2 FVKESK. V lost 4 bases and J lost 2; bases outside the gene matches: 5. Use of 60 Vbeta and 13 Jbeta primers characterized the PCR. In the original analysis: A follow-up analysis tallied around 76 million unique TCR beta chains, some 9.9 million shared. Here immunoSEQ multiplex PCR was the method, and the copy in TCRdb shows in-frame clones only, minus some. The V and J calls and clone size are taken from that table; D and trimming were inferred from the DNA. The sample consists of some 120,000 clones, roughly 68% of them appearing once.

This clonotype originated in a woman in her 30s in good health and CMV-seronegative. The chain is built from TRBV14 and TRBJ2-1; TRBD2 aligns across 13 bases. What was sequenced was PBMCs. CDR3 DNA sequence: TGTGCCAGCAGCCCGGGACTAGCGGGGCCCCCCTACAATGAGCAGTTCTTC. It codes for CASSPGLAGPPYNEQFF. Complete variable domain (other parts from reference TRBV14 and TRBJ2-1): EAGVTQFPSHSVIEKGQTVTLRCDPISGHDNLYWYRRVMGKEIKFLLHFVKESKQDESGMPNNRFLAERTGGTYSTLKVQPAELEDSGVYFCASSPGLAGPPYNEQFFGPGTRLTVL.